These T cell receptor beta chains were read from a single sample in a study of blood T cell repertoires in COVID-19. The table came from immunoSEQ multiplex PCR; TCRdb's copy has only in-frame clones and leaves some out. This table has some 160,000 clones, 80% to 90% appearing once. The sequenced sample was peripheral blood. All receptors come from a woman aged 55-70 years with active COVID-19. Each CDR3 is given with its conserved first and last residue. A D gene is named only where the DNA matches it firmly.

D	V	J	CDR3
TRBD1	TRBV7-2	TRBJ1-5	CASSSGQGAQPQHF
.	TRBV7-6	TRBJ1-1	CASSLAVSGTLNTEAFF
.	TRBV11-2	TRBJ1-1	CASSFGQPGSGNTEAFF
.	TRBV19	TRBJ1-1	CASSIAQKNTEAFF
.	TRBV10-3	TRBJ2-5	CAISRGLETQYF
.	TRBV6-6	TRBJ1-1	CASSYQGRDTEAFF
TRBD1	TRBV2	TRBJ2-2	CASSPPLGGTDTGELFF
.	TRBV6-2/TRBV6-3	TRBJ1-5	CASSYGQNRNQPQHF
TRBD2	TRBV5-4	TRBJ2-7	CASSARGSGSPRSSYEQYF
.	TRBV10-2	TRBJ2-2	CASGDSSGELFF
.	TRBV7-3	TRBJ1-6	CASSFSGANSPLHF
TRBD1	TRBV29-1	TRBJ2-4	CSVTRDRDIQYF
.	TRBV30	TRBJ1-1	CAAKVRGKLAEAFF
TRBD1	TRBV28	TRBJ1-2	CAIYRGVGGYTF
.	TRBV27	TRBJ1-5	CASSEGPGGNQPQHF
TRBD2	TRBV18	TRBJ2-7	CASSQQTSGTQTYEQYF
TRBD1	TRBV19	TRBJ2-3	CASSLLMPGQGLTDTQYF
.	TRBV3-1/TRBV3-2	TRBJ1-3	CASSQMGPGVSTGNTIYF
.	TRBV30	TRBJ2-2	CAWTPGTPTGELFF
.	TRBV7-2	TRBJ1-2	CASSLNPRGGTYGGYTF
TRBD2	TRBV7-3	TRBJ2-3	CASSLSGGRAGDTQYF
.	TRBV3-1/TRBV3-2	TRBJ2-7	CASSQDSRARYEQYF
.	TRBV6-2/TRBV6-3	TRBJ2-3	CASSPAGRLTDTQYF
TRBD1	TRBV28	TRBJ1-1	CASRGTGSNTEAFF
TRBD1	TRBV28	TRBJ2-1	CASRLGQGSYNEQFF
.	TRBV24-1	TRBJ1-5	CATSDRHRISNQPQHF
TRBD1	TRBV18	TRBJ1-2	CASSPQRDRGNYGYTF
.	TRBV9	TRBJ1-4	CASSVGTLKEKLFF
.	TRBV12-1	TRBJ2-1	CASSPPQLAGPKEYNEQFF
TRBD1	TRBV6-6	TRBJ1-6	CASSWGQGNGYSPLHF
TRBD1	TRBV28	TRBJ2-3	CASSGTESTDTQYF
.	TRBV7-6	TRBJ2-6	CASSIQGIVTGANVLTF
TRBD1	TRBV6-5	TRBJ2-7	CASQTGEEQYF
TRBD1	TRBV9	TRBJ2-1	CASSVRQGATNNEQFF
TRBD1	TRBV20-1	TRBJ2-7	CSASPSGTDSEQYF
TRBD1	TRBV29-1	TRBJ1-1	CSVQTGTGGGAFF
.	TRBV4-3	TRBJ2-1	CASSQDWTQNNEQFF
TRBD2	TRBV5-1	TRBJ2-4	CASSLDGTSGSPWLAKNIQYF
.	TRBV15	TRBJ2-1	CATSRDRTGWNEQFF
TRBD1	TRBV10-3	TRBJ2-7	CAIRPDRVAYEQYF
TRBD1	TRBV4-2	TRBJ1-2	CASSHLNRDREGYTF
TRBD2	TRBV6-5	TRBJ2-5	CASSLTSGRAKGTQYF
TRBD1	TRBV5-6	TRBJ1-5	CASSLGTGVNQPQHF
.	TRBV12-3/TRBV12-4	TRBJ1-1	CASSLDFVTEAFF
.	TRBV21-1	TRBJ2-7	CASSDRQVVEQYF
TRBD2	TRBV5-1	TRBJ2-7	CASSIGIAGYYEQYF
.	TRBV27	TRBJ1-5	CASSLRGNQPQHF
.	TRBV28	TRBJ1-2	CASSFRQPNYGYTF
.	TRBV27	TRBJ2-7	CASSLNTLHRLYEQYF
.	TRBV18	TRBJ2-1	CASSRRQSNEQFF
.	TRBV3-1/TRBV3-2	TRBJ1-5	CASSQERGGHQPQHF
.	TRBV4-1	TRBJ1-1	CASSQNRDEAFF
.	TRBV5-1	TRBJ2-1	CASSLGLFEDEQFF
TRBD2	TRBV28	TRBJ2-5	CASYMSPAGVETQYF
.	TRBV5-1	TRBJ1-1	CASSLVQGLGTEAFF
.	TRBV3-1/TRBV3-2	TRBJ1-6	CASTTGQNNSPLHF
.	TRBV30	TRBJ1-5	CAWSIGQSNQPQHF
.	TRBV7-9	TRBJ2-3	CASWTGERDTQYF
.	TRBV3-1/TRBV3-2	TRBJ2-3	CASSQARGTDTQYF
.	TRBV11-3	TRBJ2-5	CASSKTYQETQYF